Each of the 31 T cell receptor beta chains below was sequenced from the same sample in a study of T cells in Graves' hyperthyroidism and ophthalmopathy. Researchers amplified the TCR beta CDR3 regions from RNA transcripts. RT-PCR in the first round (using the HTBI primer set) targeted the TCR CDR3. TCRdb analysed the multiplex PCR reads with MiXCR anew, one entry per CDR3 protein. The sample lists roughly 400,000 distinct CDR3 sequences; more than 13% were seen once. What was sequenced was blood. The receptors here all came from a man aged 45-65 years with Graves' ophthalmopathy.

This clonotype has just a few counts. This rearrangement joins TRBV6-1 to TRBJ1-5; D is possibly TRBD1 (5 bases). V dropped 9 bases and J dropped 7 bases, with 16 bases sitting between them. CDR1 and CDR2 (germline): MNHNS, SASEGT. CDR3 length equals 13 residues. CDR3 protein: CASLGEMKQPQHF. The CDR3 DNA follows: TGTGCCAGTTTAGGGGAGATGAAACAGCCCCAGCATTTT.

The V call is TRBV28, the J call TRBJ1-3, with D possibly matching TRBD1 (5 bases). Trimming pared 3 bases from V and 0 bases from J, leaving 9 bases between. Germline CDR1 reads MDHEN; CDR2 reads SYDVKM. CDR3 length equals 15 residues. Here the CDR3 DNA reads TGTGCCAGCAGTTTCGACAGTCGCTCTGGAAACACCATATATTTT. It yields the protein CASSFDSRSGNTIYF.

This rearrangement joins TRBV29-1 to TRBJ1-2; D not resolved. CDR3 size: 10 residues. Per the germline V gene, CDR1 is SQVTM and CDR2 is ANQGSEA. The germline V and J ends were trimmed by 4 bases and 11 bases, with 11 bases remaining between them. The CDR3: CSVASGGYTF. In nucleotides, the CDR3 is TGCAGCGTTGCGTCGGGCGGATACACCTTC. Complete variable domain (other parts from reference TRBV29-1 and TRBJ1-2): SAVISQKPSRDICQRGTSLTIQCQVDSQVTMMFWYRQQPGQSLTLIATANQGSEATYESGFVIDKFPISRPNLTFSTLTVSNMSPEDSSIYLCSVASGGYTFGSGTRLTVV.

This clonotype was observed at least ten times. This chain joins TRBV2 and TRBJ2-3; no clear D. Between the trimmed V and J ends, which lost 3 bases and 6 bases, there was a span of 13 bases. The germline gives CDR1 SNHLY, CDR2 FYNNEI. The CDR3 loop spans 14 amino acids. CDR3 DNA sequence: TGTGCCAGCAGTGACCAGGCAGAGCAGGATACGCAGTATTTT. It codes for CASSDQAEQDTQYF.

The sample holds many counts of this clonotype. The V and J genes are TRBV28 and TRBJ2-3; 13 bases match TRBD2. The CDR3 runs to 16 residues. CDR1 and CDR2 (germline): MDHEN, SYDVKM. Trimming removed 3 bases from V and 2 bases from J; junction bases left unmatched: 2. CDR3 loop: CASSFGLAGVTDTQYF. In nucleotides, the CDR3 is TGTGCCAGCAGTTTCGGACTAGCGGGAGTCACAGATACGCAGTATTTT.

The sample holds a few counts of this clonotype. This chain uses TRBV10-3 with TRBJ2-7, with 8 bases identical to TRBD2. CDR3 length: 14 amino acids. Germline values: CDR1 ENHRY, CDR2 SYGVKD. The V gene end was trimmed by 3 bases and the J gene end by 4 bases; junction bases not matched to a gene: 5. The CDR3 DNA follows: TGTGCCATCAGTGATAAGGCGGGAGGATACGAGCAGTACTTC. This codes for CAISDKAGGYEQYF.

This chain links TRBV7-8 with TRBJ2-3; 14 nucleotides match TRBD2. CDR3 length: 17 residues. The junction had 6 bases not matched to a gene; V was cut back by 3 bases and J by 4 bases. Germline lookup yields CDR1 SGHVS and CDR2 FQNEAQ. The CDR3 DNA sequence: TGTGCCAGCAGCTTGGCCCCGGGACTAGCGGGAGCAGATACGCAGTATTTT. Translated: CASSLAPGLAGADTQYF.

The CDR3 sequence: CASSFSVGPDTQYF. CDR3 DNA: TGTGCCAGCAGTTTTTCGGTTGGCCCAGATACGCAGTATTTT. The chain couples TRBV28 to TRBJ2-3; no definite D call. The CDR3 loop spans 14 amino acids. Trimming shortened V by 3 bases and J by 4 bases, and 11 bases separated the two germline ends. Looked up from germline, CDR1 is MDHEN and CDR2 is SYDVKM. The entire variable domain, with the rest obtained from reference TRBV28 and TRBJ2-3, is as follows: DVKVTQSSRYLVKRTGEKVFLECVQDMDHENMFWYRQDPGLGLRLIYFSYDVKMKEKGDIPEGYSVSREKKERFSLILESASTNQTSMYLCASSFSVGPDTQYFGPGTRLTVL.

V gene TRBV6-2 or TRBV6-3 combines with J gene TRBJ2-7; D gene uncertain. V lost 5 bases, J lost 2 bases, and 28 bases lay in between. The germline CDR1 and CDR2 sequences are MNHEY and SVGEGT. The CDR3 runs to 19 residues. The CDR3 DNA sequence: TGTGCCAGCAGTATCATCCACCATTCGACCCACGGCAATACCTACGAGCAGTACTTC. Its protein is CASSIIHHSTHGNTYEQYF.

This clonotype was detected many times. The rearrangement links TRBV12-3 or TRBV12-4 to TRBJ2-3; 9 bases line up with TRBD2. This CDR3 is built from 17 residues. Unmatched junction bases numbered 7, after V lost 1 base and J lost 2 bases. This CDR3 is CASSLGAGGPVTDTQYF. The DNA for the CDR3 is TGTGCCAGCAGTTTAGGGGCGGGAGGGCCGGTCACAGATACGCAGTATTTT.

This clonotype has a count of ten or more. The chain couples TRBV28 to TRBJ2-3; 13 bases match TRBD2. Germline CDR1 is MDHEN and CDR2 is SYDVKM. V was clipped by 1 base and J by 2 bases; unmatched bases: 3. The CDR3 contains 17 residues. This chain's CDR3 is CASSLSTSGRTTDTQYF. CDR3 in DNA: TGTGCCAGCAGTTTATCGACTAGCGGGAGGACCACAGATACGCAGTATTTT.

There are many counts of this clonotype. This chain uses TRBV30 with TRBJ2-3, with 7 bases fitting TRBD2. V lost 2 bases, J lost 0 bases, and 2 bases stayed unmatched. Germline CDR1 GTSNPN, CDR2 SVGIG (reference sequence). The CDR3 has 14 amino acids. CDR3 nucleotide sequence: TGTGCCTGGAGTAAGACTAGCAGCACAGATACGCAGTATTTT. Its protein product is CAWSKTSSTDTQYF. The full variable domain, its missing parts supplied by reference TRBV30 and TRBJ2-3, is SQTIHQWPATLVQPVGSPLSLECTVEGTSNPNLYWYRQAAGRGLQLLFYSVGIGQISSEVPQNLSASRPQDRQFILSSKKLLLSDSGFYLCAWSKTSSTDTQYFGPGTRLTVL.

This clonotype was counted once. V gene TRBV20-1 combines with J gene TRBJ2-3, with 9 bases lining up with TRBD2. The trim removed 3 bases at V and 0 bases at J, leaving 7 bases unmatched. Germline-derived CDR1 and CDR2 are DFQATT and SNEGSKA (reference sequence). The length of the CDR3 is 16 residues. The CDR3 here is CSARAGSGRSTDTQYF. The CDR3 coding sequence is TGCAGTGCTAGGGCGGGTAGCGGGAGAAGCACAGATACGCAGTATTTT.

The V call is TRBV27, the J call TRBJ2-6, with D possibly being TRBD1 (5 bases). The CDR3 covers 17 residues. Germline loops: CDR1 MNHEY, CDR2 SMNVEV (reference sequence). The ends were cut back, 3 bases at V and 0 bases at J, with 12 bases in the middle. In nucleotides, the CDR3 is TGTGCCAGCAGTTTCGTAGGGGTCGACTCTGGGGCCAACGTCCTGACTTTC. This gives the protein CASSFVGVDSGANVLTF.

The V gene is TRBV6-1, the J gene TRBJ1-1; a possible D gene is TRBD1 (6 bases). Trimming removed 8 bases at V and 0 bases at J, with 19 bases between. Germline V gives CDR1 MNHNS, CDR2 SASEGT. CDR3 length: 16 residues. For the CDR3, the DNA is TGTGCCAGCGACCACTCAGGGGAGAATATGAACACTGAAGCTTTCTTT. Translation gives CASDHSGENMNTEAFF.

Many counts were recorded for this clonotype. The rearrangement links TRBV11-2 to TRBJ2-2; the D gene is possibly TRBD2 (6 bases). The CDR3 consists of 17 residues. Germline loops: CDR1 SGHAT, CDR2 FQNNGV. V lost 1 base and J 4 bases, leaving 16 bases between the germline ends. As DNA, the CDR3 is TGTGCCAGCAGCTTAGGGGCTCTAGCGAAAATCACCGGGGAGCTGTTTTTT. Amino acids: CASSLGALAKITGELFF.

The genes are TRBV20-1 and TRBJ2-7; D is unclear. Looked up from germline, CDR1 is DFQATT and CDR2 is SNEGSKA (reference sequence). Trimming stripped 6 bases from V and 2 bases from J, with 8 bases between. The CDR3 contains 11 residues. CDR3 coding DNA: TGCAGTGCAGCCAGTCCCTACGAGCAGTACTTC. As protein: CSAASPYEQYF.

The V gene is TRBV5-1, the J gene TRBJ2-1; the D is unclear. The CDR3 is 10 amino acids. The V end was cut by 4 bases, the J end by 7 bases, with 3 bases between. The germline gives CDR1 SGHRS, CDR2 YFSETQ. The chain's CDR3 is CASSANEQFF. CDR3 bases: TGCGCCAGCAGCGCGAATGAGCAGTTCTTC.

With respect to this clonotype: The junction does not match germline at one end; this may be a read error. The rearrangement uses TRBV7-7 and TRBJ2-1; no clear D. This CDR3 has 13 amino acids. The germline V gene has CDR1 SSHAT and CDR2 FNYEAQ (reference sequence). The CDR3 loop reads CASSTEISNEQFF. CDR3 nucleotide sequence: TGTGCTAGCAGCACAGAAATTTCCAATGAGCAGTTCTTC.

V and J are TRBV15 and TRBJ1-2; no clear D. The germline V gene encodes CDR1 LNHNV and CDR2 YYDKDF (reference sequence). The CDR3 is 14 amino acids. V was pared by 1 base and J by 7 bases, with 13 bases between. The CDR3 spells CATSRGTHKSGYTF. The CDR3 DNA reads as TGTGCCACCAGCAGAGGTACCCATAAAAGTGGCTACACCTTC.

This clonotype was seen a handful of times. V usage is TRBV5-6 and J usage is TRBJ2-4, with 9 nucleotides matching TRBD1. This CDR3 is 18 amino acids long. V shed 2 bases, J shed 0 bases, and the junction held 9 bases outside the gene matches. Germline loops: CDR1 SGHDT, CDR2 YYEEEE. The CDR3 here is CASSFKPGTGLAKNIQYF. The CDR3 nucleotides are TGTGCCAGCAGCTTCAAGCCCGGGACAGGGCTAGCCAAAAACATTCAGTACTTC.

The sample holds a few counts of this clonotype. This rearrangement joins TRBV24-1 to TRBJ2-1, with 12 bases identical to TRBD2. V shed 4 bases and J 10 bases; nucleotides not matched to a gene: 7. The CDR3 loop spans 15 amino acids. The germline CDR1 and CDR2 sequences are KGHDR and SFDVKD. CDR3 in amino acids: CATSDRTSGTREQFF. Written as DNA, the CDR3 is TGTGCCACCAGTGACAGGACTAGCGGGACGCGAGAGCAGTTCTTC.

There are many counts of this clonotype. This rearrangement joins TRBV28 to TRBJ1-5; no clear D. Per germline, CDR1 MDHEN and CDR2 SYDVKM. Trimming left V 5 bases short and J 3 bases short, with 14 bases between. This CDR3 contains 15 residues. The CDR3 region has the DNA TGTGCCAGCAGTCCGCTACAAGGCGCCAATCAGCCCCAGCATTTT. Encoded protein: CASSPLQGANQPQHF.

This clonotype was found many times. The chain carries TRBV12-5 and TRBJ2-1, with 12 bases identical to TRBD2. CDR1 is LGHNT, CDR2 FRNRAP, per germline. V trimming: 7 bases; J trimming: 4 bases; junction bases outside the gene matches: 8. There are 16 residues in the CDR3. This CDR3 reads CASATSGGGAYNEQFF. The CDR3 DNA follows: TGTGCTAGTGCGACTAGCGGGGGTGGGGCTTACAATGAGCAGTTCTTC.

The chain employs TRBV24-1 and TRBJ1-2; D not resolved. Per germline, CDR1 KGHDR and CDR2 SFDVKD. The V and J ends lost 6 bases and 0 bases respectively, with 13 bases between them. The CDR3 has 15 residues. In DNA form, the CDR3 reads TGTGCCACCAGTCCCGCCAACAAAGCTAACTATGGCTACACCTTC. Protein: CATSPANKANYGYTF.

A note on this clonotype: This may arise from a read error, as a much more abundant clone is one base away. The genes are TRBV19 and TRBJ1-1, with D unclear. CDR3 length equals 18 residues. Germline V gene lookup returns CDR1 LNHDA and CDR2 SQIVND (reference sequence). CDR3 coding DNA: TGTGCCGGTAGTACTAAAACCTTGCGGCCGACCTTGAACACTGAAGCTTTCTTT. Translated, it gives CAGSTKTLRPTLNTEAFF.

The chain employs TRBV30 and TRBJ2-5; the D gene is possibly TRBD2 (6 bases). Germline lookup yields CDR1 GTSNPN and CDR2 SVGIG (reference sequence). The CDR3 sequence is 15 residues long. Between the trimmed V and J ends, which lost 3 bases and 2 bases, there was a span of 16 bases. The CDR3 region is CAWSPPPRGQETQYF. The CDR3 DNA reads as TGTGCCTGGAGCCCCCCCCCTCGGGGGCAAGAGACCCAGTACTTC.

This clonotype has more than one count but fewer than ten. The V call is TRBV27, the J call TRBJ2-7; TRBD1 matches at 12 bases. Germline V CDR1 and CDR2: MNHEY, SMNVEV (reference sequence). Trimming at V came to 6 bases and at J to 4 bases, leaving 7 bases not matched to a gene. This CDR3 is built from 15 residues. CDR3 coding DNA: TGTGCCAGCAGATCGCCGGGACAGGGGGCTTACGAGCAGTACTTC. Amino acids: CASRSPGQGAYEQYF.

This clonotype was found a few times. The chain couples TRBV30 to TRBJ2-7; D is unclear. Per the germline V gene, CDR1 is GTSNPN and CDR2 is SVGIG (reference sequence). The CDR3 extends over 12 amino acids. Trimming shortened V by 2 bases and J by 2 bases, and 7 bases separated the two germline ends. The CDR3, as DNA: TGTGCCTGGAGTCCCCTCCCCTACGAGCAGTACTTC. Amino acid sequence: CAWSPLPYEQYF. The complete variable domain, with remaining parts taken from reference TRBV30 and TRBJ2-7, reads SQTIHQWPATLVQPVGSPLSLECTVEGTSNPNLYWYRQAAGRGLQLLFYSVGIGQISSEVPQNLSASRPQDRQFILSSKKLLLSDSGFYLCAWSPLPYEQYFGPGTRLTVT.

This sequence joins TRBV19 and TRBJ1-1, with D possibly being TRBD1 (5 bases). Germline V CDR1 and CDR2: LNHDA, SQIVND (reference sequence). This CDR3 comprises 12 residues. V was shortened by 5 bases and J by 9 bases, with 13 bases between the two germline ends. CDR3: CASSARGVKAFF. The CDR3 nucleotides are TGTGCCAGTAGTGCCCGAGGGGTAAAAGCTTTCTTT.

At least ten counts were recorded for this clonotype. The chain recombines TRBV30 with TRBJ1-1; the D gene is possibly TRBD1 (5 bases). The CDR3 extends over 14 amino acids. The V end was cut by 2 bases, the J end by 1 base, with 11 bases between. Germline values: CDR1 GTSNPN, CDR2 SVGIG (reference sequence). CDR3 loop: CAWSRDPTNTEAFF. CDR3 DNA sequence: TGTGCCTGGAGTAGGGACCCTACGAACACTGAAGCTTTCTTT.